This record concerns one T cell receptor beta chain sequence. The study recruited people aged roughly 18 to 100 years across under 25 US areas. Assignments of participants to cohorts depended upon their own reported clinical history. The method was immunoSEQ multiplex PCR; TCRdb's version includes in-frame clones alone and lacks a portion of them. Of about 250,000 clones listed, over 75% were seen once; the top ten hold about 9.1%. Trimming cost V 3 bases and J 4 bases, with 13 bases left between them. This CDR3 is built from 14 residues. Germline CDR1 SGHDT, CDR2 YYEEEE. The source of the sample is a study of blood T cell repertoires in COVID-19.

The V and J genes are TRBV5-6 and TRBJ1-1, with D possibly being TRBD1 (6 bases). This TCR was recovered from a woman aged 45-65 years with acute COVID-19. Source material: PBMCs or T cells enriched from blood (not recorded which). CDR3 sequence (DNA): TGTGCCAGCAGCTCAACAGGGTTGGGCACTGAAGCTTTCTTT. Residues: CASSSTGLGTEAFF. Supplemented by reference TRBV5-6 and TRBJ1-1, the full variable domain reads DAGVTQSPTHLIKTRGQQVTLRCSPKSGHDTVSWYQQALGQGPQFIFQYYEEEERQRGNFPDRFSGHQFPNYSSELNVNALLLGDSALYLCASSSTGLGTEAFFGQGTRLTVV.